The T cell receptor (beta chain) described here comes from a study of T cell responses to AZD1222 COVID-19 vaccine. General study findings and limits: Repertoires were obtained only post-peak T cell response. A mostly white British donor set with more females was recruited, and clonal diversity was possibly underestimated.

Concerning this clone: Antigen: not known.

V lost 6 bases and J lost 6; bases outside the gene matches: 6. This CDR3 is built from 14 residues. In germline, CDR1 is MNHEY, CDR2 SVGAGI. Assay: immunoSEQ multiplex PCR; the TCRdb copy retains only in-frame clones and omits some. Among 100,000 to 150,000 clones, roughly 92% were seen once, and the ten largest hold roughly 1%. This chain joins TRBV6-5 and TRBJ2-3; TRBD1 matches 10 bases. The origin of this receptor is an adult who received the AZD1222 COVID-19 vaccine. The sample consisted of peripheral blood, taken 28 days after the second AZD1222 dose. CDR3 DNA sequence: TGTGCCAGCAGCCGGGACAGGGGAGCCGATACGCAGTATTTT. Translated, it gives CASSRDRGADTQYF.